This is a list of T cell receptor beta chains from one sample in a study of identifying expanded T cells in peripheral blood. TCRdb keeps only in-frame clones here, not all; method: immunoSEQ multiplex PCR. In the table there are around 75,000 clones, 90% of which are singletons. Sequencing was done on a sample of blood. These TCRs come from a person aged 18 to 69 in good health. Each CDR3 is given without its conserved first and last residue.

V	J	CDR3
TRBV10-1	TRBJ2-1	ASSEIRTSGSGGSYNEQF
TRBV28	TRBJ2-7	ASSTGSTSSYEQY
TRBV5-1	TRBJ2-5	ASSFSGDETQY
TRBV10-3	TRBJ1-2	AISAPGVDYGYT
TRBV6-5	TRBJ1-6	ASSYGGGFRNSPLH
TRBV6-5	TRBJ1-2	ASKRREFRYGYT
TRBV5-1	TRBJ2-5	ASSLGVAGAQETQY
TRBV4-3	TRBJ2-4	ASSQGQGIGKNIQY
TRBV21-1	TRBJ2-1	ASSKGIRDMYNEQF
TRBV7-2	TRBJ2-3	ASSLTLSGGPTDTQY
TRBV21-1	TRBJ1-3	ASSKDKGSGRPLGNTIY
TRBV6-1	TRBJ2-7	ASTSGYEQY
TRBV19	TRBJ1-1	ASSKGQQMNTEAF
TRBV29-1	TRBJ1-2	SVVQGGGYT
TRBV27	TRBJ2-7	ASSFLSGGPPYEQY
TRBV29-1	TRBJ2-3	SVELAELGDTQY
TRBV28	TRBJ2-7	ASNLDRAGYEQY
TRBV19	TRBJ2-7	ASSPSGTASYEQY
TRBV7-9	TRBJ2-5	ASSLVGQQNILTQY
TRBV29-1	TRBJ2-7	SVEGIRDSGTSGGLYEQY
TRBV10-3	TRBJ2-1	AISDPGTGAYNEQF
TRBV7-2	TRBJ2-2	ASSLDRLAALNTGELF
TRBV1	TRBJ2-3	TSRLYPPGSTDTQY
TRBV18	TRBJ2-7	ASSPTGYKYEQY
TRBV4-3	TRBJ2-5	ASSQKTGAETQY
TRBV7-2	TRBJ2-7	ASSLSVGQGQNEQY
TRBV11-3	TRBJ2-2	ASSRLGRENTGELF
TRBV4-2	TRBJ1-2	ASSPAGSSGYT
TRBV7-9	TRBJ2-5	ASSWDTLVETQY
TRBV6-1	TRBJ1-1	ASRGPRGTEAF
TRBV19	TRBJ2-7	ASSTPGLSGEQY
TRBV30	TRBJ2-5	AWSDGGSETQY
TRBV2	TRBJ2-3	ASTRSASTDTQY
TRBV15	TRBJ2-7	ATSVNPDSFYEQY
TRBV14	TRBJ2-3	ASSQPNTDTQY
TRBV15	TRBJ2-5	ATSSVDRTLQETQY
TRBV5-6	TRBJ1-6	ASSLAGGYNSPLH
TRBV10-2	TRBJ2-5	ATKPSGGPLTQY
TRBV28	TRBJ1-1	ASSSTSQQAEAF
TRBV11-2	TRBJ2-7	ASSISGNYEQY
TRBV2	TRBJ2-7	AGQKNEAYEQY
TRBV28	TRBJ2-1	ASSFQDSSYNEQF
TRBV15	TRBJ1-2	ATSRLLGTDYGYT
TRBV4-1	TRBJ2-1	ASSQGPYNEQF
TRBV28	TRBJ2-7	ASSPPGTSGSYEQY
TRBV18	TRBJ1-4	ASSESLGVDEKLF
TRBV4-2	TRBJ2-5	ASSQEPPGSIGETQY
TRBV18	TRBJ1-3	ASSPTGSGNTIY
TRBV6-1	TRBJ1-1	ASSDRGAPNTEAF
TRBV5-1	TRBJ2-3	ASSLTGAGNTDTQY
TRBV7-2	TRBJ2-7	ASTVDRYEQY
TRBV5-1	TRBJ2-7	ASSLMGVYEQY
TRBV28	TRBJ1-1	ASSSTNTEAF
TRBV15	TRBJ1-1	ATSSPGTGHTEAF
TRBV29-1	TRBJ2-7	SVVRQGSYEQY
TRBV5-4	TRBJ2-1	ASSLGTSGIHEQF
TRBV29-1	TRBJ2-1	SLREPINEQF
TRBV6-1	TRBJ2-1	ASRTSGGTNEQF